Below, 30 T cell receptor beta chains from the same sample are listed, as sequenced in a study of shared clonotypes between healthy human individuals. Sequencing was performed with immunoSEQ multiplex PCR; in TCRdb, only in-frame clones are kept and a portion is missing. The table records about a million clones, roughly 80% of them present only once. The sample comprised memory CD4+ T cells from PBMCs. Sample subset: CD45RA-negative fraction. All receptors derive from a man aged 18 to 29 in good health. Some clones in this sample may be carry-over from other donors' samples.

The rearrangement joins TRBV19 to TRBJ2-5; tentatively, D is TRBD1 (7 bases). Germline assignment: CDR1 LNHDA and CDR2 SQIVND (reference sequence). The CDR3 has 16 amino acids. Trimming removed 3 bases from V and 1 base from J, with 15 bases in between. CDR3 loop: CASSIHHRGGQETQYF. The DNA for the CDR3 is TGTGCCAGTAGTATTCACCACAGGGGAGGCCAAGAGACCCAGTACTTC.

The chain is built from TRBV7-2 and TRBJ2-1; TRBD2 might be the D (6 bases). V lost 0 bases and J 3 bases, leaving 9 bases between the germline ends. Looked up from germline, CDR1 is SGHTA and CDR2 is FQGNSA. This CDR3 has 15 amino acids. The CDR3 bases are TGTGCCAGCAGCTTAGCGAGTAGCGGCTACAATGAGCAGTTCTTC. Its translation is CASSLASSGYNEQFF.

This chain links TRBV5-1 with TRBJ1-4, with TRBD1 as a possible D gene (5 bases). Germline lookup yields CDR1 SGHRS and CDR2 YFSETQ. CDR3 length: 13 residues. The germline V and J ends were trimmed by 4 bases and 4 bases, with 8 bases remaining between them. Written as DNA, the CDR3 is TGCGCCAGCAGCGGGACCGATAATGAAAAACTGTTTTTT. Its protein is CASSGTDNEKLFF.

This clone was picked up many times. The rearrangement uses TRBV5-1 and TRBJ2-5; 10 bases line up with TRBD2. CDR3 size: 15 residues. The germline V gene has CDR1 SGHRS and CDR2 YFSETQ. The junction had 8 bases not matched to a gene; V was cut back by 4 bases and J by 5 bases. The CDR3 region is CASSPRAGGEETQYF. DNA for the CDR3: TGCGCCAGCAGCCCTAGAGCGGGAGGGGAGGAGACCCAGTACTTC.

The chain recombines TRBV5-1 with TRBJ2-7; 11 nucleotides agree with TRBD1. V shed 0 bases and J 1 base; nucleotides not matched to a gene: 15. This CDR3 is 20 amino acids long. Germline CDR1 reads SGHRS; CDR2 reads YFSETQ. In nucleotides, the CDR3 is TGCGCCAGCAGCTTGGCCGGTTTTGGGACAGGGGGACTTAAATCCTACGAGCAGTACTTC. This sequence encodes CASSLAGFGTGGLKSYEQYF.

This chain uses TRBV6-5 with TRBJ2-7, with D possibly being TRBD2 (5 bases). Trimming shortened V by 4 bases and J by 7 bases, and 8 bases separated the two germline ends. The germline V gene encodes CDR1 MNHEY and CDR2 SVGAGI. This CDR3 region has 11 residues. DNA for the CDR3: TGTGCCAGCAGTTTACGGAGGGAGCAGTACTTC. Protein sequence: CASSLRREQYF.

The chain has TRBV19 and TRBJ2-7, with D tentatively TRBD2 (6 bases). The V end was cut by 7 bases, the J end by 6 bases, with 19 bases between. CDR3 length: 14 residues. The germline V gene has CDR1 LNHDA and CDR2 SQIVND (reference sequence). The DNA for the CDR3 is TGTGCCAGTACCATGGGACCGGGGGTAGGCGAGCAGTACTTC. It translates to CASTMGPGVGEQYF.

The chain employs TRBV28 and TRBJ1-5; no clear D gene. The V end was cut by 11 bases, the J end by 3 bases, with 11 bases between. The germline gives CDR1 MDHEN, CDR2 SYDVKM. The CDR3 extends over 12 amino acids. CDR3: CAGHSNNQPQHF. The CDR3 coding sequence is TGTGCCGGCCACAGTAACAATCAGCCCCAGCATTTT.

This clone was picked up one time. The genes are TRBV5-4 and TRBJ2-1; TRBD2 matches at 9 bases. Unmatched junction bases numbered 4, after V lost 5 bases and J lost 4 bases. Per germline, CDR1 SGHNT and CDR2 YYREEE (reference sequence). CDR3 length: 14 residues. CDR3 nucleotides: TGTGCCAGCAGAGCGGGAGGAGGGTACAATGAGCAGTTCTTC. Translating it yields CASRAGGGYNEQFF.

This clone was observed a few times. The chain recombines TRBV28 with TRBJ1-5, with D possibly being TRBD1 (6 bases). Trimming removed 6 bases at V and 4 bases at J, with 13 bases between. The CDR3 covers 14 residues. CDR1 and CDR2 (germline): MDHEN, SYDVKM. The CDR3 DNA reads as TGTGCCAGCAGCTACGGACAGCTAAATCAGCCCCAGCATTTT. Translated: CASSYGQLNQPQHF.

The rearrangement links TRBV5-6 to TRBJ1-3, with unresolved D. CDR3 length: 15 amino acids. Trimming took 2 bases from V and 3 from J, leaving 12 bases between them. The V gene's germline CDR1 is SGHDT and CDR2 YYEEEE. The CDR3 region has the DNA TGTGCCAGCAGCTTTGAAGGTTTGGGTGGAAACACCATATATTTT. This sequence encodes CASSFEGLGGNTIYF.

In the case of this clone: Additional DNA sequences in this sample encode the identical CDR3. V and J are TRBV6-5 and TRBJ1-1; D remains unclear. CDR3 length equals 13 residues. Trimming removed 2 bases from V and 2 bases from J, with 6 bases in between. Germline CDR1 MNHEY, CDR2 SVGAGI. The CDR3 loop reads CASSYRRNTEAFF. The CDR3 bases are TGTGCCAGCAGTTACCGAAGAAACACTGAAGCTTTCTTT.

The rearrangement joins TRBV7-9 to TRBJ2-3, with D uncertain. The CDR3 runs 16 residues. The germline V and J ends were trimmed by 5 bases and 1 base, with 16 bases remaining between them. Germline V CDR1 and CDR2: SEHNR, FQNEAQ (reference sequence). Written as DNA, the CDR3 is TGTGCCAGCAGCCGAGAGCTTGGATCCGGCACAGATACGCAGTATTTT. Translation gives CASSRELGSGTDTQYF. Full variable domain (rest looked up from reference TRBV7-9 and TRBJ2-3): DTGVSQNPRHKITKRGQNVTFRCDPISEHNRLYWYRQTLGQGPEFLTYFQNEAQLEKSRLLSDRFSAERPKGSFSTLEIQRTEQGDSAMYLCASSRELGSGTDTQYFGPGTRLTVL.

This chain links TRBV5-6 with TRBJ1-1; no clear D. The CDR3 totals 13 residues. Trimming left V 4 bases short and J 2 bases short, with 9 bases between. Per the germline V gene, CDR1 is SGHDT and CDR2 is YYEEEE. CDR3 protein: CASSRKTNTEAFF. DNA of the CDR3: TGTGCCAGCAGCCGCAAGACTAACACTGAAGCTTTCTTT. Full variable domain (outside the CDR3, taken from reference TRBV5-6 and TRBJ1-1): DAGVTQSPTHLIKTRGQQVTLRCSPKSGHDTVSWYQQALGQGPQFIFQYYEEEERQRGNFPDRFSGHQFPNYSSELNVNALLLGDSALYLCASSRKTNTEAFFGQGTRLTVV.

The chain has TRBV5-1 and TRBJ1-2; 10 bases are a match to TRBD1. Germline loops: CDR1 SGHRS, CDR2 YFSETQ. The CDR3 extends over 14 amino acids. V shed 6 bases, J shed 4 bases, and the junction held 6 bases outside the gene matches. The CDR3 loop is CASTPGQGGYGYTF. DNA of the CDR3: TGCGCCAGCACGCCCGGACAGGGGGGCTATGGCTACACCTTC. The full variable domain, its missing parts supplied by reference TRBV5-1 and TRBJ1-2, is KAGVTQTPRYLIKTRGQQVTLSCSPISGHRSVSWYQQTPGQGLQFLFEYFSETQRNKGNFPGRFSGRQFSNSRSEMNVSTLELGDSALYLCASTPGQGGYGYTFGSGTRLTVV.

This clone appeared a few times. This chain connects TRBV2 to TRBJ1-5; 7 positions agree with TRBD1. The CDR3 is made up of 15 amino acids. Germline CDR1 and CDR2: SNHLY and FYNNEI. The junction had 5 bases not matched to a gene; V was cut back by 6 bases and J by 0 bases. CDR3 DNA sequence: TGTGCCAGCAGGGAAACAGGGGCTAGCAATCAGCCCCAGCATTTT. This encodes CASRETGASNQPQHF.

This clone was observed a few times. Given a far larger clone just one base away, this is likely a sequencing read error. The same CDR3 is also encoded by other DNA sequences in this sample. The chain couples TRBV10-3 to TRBJ2-7; TRBD1 matches 9 bases. This CDR3 comprises 12 residues. J was trimmed by 2 bases and V by 10 bases; bases with no gene match: 3. CDR1 and CDR2 from the germline V gene are ENHRY and SYGVKD. DNA for the CDR3: TGTGCCACCGGGACAGGGACCTACGAGCAGTACTTC. Encoded protein: CATGTGTYEQYF.

This clone was detected only a few times. V and J are TRBV14 and TRBJ2-7; 11 bases are shared with TRBD2. J gave up 7 bases and V 3 bases, and 5 bases lay outside the gene matches. This CDR3 is 14 amino acids long. Germline values: CDR1 SGHDN, CDR2 FVKESK. CDR3 sequence: CASSHSGRAREQYF. DNA of the CDR3: TGTGCCAGCAGCCATAGCGGGAGGGCCAGAGAGCAGTACTTC.

The chain combines TRBV2 with TRBJ2-2; TRBD2 matches 10 bases. This CDR3 is 15 amino acids long. Germline V gene lookup returns CDR1 SNHLY and CDR2 FYNNEI. Trimming cost V 7 bases and J 0 bases; bases outside gene matches: 2. Here the CDR3 DNA reads TGTGCCAGCACTGGGACTAGCGCGAACACCGGGGAGCTGTTTTTT. It yields the protein CASTGTSANTGELFF.

This chain links TRBV7-2 with TRBJ1-4, with a possible D match to TRBD1 (6 bases). Germline V gene sequence: CDR1 SGHTA, CDR2 FQGNSA. Trimming pared 7 bases from V and 3 bases from J, leaving 12 bases between. The CDR3 has 14 residues. The CDR3 region is CASKKGGANEKLFF. The CDR3 DNA follows: TGTGCCAGCAAGAAGGGGGGGGCTAATGAAAAACTGTTTTTT.

This chain uses TRBV2 with TRBJ1-2; D ambiguous. There are 14 residues in the CDR3. From germline, CDR1 is SNHLY and CDR2 FYNNEI. V lost 3 bases, J lost 4 bases, and 12 bases lay in between. The CDR3: CASSEGSSLYGYTF. CDR3 coding DNA: TGTGCCAGCAGTGAGGGTTCTTCGCTCTATGGCTACACCTTC.

With respect to this clone: The sample contains more than one DNA sequence encoding this CDR3. This sequence joins TRBV4-3 and TRBJ2-7, with 10 bases matching TRBD2. V was clipped by 1 base and J by 3 bases; unmatched bases: 3. Germline loops: CDR1 LGHNA, CDR2 YSLEER. The CDR3 runs to 15 residues. CDR3 in amino acids: CASSQGLAGVYEQYF. The CDR3 bases are TGCGCCAGCAGCCAAGGTCTAGCGGGAGTCTACGAGCAGTACTTC.

Only one count was recorded for this clone. The chain carries TRBV6-5 and TRBJ2-7, with D possibly TRBD2 on 6 matching bases. This CDR3 is 15 amino acids long. The V and J ends lost 0 bases and 0 bases respectively, with 9 bases between them. Germline assignment: CDR1 MNHEY and CDR2 SVGAGI. CDR3 nucleotide sequence: TGTGCCAGCAGTTACTCAAGCGGGTACTCCTACGAGCAGTACTTC. Translation gives CASSYSSGYSYEQYF.

The V call is TRBV18, the J call TRBJ2-4, with D maybe TRBD1 (6 bases). Trimming removed 4 bases from V and 8 bases from J, with 12 bases in between. This CDR3 region has 13 residues. Germline CDR1 KGHSH, CDR2 LQKENI. The CDR3 loop is CASSLGASDIQYF. CDR3 DNA: TGTGCCAGCTCACTGGGGGCGTCAGACATTCAGTACTTC.

This clone was observed many times. The V and J genes are TRBV28 and TRBJ1-2, with TRBD1 matching over 9 bases. The CDR3 length is 18 residues. The V gene end was trimmed by 8 bases and the J gene end by 3 bases; junction bases not matched to a gene: 19. CDR1 and CDR2 (germline): MDHEN, SYDVKM. Written as DNA, the CDR3 is TGTGCCAGCGGATCCAAAACCAGGGTGGGACAGGGACACTATGGCTACACCTTC. This encodes CASGSKTRVGQGHYGYTF.

This sequence joins TRBV7-6 and TRBJ2-3; 7 bases are shared with TRBD1. J lost 6 bases, V lost 1 base, and 13 bases had no gene match. This CDR3 has 17 residues. CDR1 is SGHVS, CDR2 FNYEAQ, per germline. The CDR3 is CASSLEAGTALADTQYF. The CDR3 coding sequence is TGTGCCAGCAGCTTAGAAGCCGGGACAGCCCTAGCTGATACGCAGTATTTT.

The V and J genes are TRBV21-1 and TRBJ1-2; TRBD1, the table's D call, was not compared with the DNA. TRBV21-1 is labeled a pseudogene. There are 17 residues in the CDR3. The CDR3 protein is CASSKRAQGTWGYGYTF. DNA for the CDR3: TGTGCCAGCAGCAAAAGGGCCCAGGGGACATGGGGCTATGGCTACACCTTC.

The chain employs TRBV9 and TRBJ2-1, with 9 bases matching TRBD2. Germline-derived CDR1 and CDR2 are SGDLS and YYNGEE. The CDR3 has 18 residues. Trimming at V came to 0 bases and at J to 2 bases, leaving 9 bases not matched to a gene. The CDR3 here is CASSVGGSGSDAYNEQFF. Here the CDR3 DNA reads TGTGCCAGCAGCGTAGGTGGTAGCGGGAGTGACGCCTACAATGAGCAGTTCTTC.

The J gene is TRBJ2-7, the V gene TRBV7-9; D remains unclear. The CDR3 contains 15 residues. V shed 3 bases and J shed 3 bases, with 15 bases lying between them. Germline V gene sequence: CDR1 SEHNR, CDR2 FQNEAQ (reference sequence). The CDR3: CASSLAVGVVYEQYF. CDR3 nucleotides: TGTGCCAGCAGCTTGGCCGTGGGTGTCGTCTACGAGCAGTACTTC.

The V and J genes are TRBV10-3 and TRBJ2-7; D possibly corresponds to TRBD1 (6 bases). Germline V gene lookup returns CDR1 ENHRY and CDR2 SYGVKD. There are 16 residues in the CDR3. The V and J ends lost 3 bases and 0 bases respectively, with 15 bases between them. As DNA, the CDR3 is TGTGCCATCAGTGATCCAGGGGAAAGCAGCTCCTACGAGCAGTACTTC. Translating gives CAISDPGESSSYEQYF.